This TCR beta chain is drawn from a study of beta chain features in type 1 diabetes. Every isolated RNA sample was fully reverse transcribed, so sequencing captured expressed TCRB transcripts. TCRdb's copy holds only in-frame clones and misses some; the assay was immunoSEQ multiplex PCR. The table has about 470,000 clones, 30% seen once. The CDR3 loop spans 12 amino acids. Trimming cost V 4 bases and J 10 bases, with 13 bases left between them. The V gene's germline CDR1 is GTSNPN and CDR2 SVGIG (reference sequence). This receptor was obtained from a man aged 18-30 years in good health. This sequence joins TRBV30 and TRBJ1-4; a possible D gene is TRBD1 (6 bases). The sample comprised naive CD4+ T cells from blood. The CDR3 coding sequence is TGTGCCTGGACCGTACAGGGAGGAAAACTGTTTTTT. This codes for CAWTVQGGKLFF.